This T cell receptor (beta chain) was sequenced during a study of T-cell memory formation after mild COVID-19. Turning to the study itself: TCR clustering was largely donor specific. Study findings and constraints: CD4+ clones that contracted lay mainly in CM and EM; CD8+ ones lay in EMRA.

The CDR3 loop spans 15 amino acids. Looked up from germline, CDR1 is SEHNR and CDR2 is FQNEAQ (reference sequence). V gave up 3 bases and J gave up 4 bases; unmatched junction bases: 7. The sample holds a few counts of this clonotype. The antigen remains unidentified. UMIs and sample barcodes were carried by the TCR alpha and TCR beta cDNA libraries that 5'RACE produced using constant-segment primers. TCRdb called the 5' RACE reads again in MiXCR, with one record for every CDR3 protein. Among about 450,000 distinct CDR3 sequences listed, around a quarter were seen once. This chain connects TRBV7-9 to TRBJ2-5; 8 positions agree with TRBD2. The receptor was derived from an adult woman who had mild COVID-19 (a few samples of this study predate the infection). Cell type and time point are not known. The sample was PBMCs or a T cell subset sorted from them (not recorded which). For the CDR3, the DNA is TGTGCCAGCAGCTTCGGGGGGGCCGTTGGAGAGACCCAGTACTTC. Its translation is CASSFGGAVGETQYF. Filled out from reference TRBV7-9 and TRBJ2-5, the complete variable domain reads DTGVSQNPRHKITKRGQNVTFRCDPISEHNRLYWYRQTLGQGPEFLTYFQNEAQLEKSRLLSDRFSAERPKGSFSTLEIQRTEQGDSAMYLCASSFGGAVGETQYFGPGTRLLVL.